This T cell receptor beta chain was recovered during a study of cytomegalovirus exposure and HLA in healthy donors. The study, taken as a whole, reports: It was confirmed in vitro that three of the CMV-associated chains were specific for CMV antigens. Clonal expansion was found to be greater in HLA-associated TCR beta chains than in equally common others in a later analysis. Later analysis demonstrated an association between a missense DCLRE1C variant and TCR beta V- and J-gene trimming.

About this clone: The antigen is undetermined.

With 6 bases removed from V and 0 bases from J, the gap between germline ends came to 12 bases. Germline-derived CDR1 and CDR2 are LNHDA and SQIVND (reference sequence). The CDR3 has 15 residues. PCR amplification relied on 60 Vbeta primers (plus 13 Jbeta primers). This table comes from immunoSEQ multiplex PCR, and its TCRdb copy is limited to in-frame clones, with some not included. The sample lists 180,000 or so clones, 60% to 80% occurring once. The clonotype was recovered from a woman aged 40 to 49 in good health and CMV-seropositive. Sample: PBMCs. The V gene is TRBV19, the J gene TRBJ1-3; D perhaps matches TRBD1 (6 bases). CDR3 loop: CASRQQGGSGNTIYF. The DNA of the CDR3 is TGTGCCAGTAGGCAACAGGGTGGCTCTGGAAACACCATATATTTT.